Presented here are 18 T cell receptor beta chains from one specimen sequenced in a study of regulatory T cells in long-lasting Graves disease. The time point denotes: newly diagnosed GD, antithyroid drugs for less than 3 months. RNA isolated from PBMCs was used to make the TCR library. In building TCR beta libraries, iRepertoire HTBI primers were used together with Arm-PCR of CDR3 regions. TCRdb processed the multiplex PCR reads anew with MiXCR; each CDR3 protein has one entry. This table has a few hundred thousand distinct CDR3 sequences, roughly 18% appearing once. These same data were also listed under a study on T cells in Graves' hyperthyroidism and ophthalmopathy.

The sample in question was peripheral blood mononuclear cells (PBMCs), obtained at new diagnosis, from a patient treated with antithyroid drugs. The receptor source for this set is a woman aged 25 to 39 with Graves disease.

This clonotype was recorded many times. The chain combines TRBV18 with TRBJ2-4, with D perhaps TRBD1 or TRBD2 (5 bases each). The CDR3 is 15 residues long. V was pared by 3 bases and J by 5 bases, with 14 bases between. Germline V gene data show CDR1 as KGHSH and CDR2 as LQKENI. CDR3 protein: CASSPAGDPQNIQYF. The CDR3 region has the DNA TGTGCCAGCTCACCGGCCGGGGACCCCCAAAACATTCAGTACTTC.

This clonotype occurred many times. The chain joins TRBV14 to TRBJ1-2; no clear D. The CDR3 loop spans 15 amino acids. V lost 0 bases and J lost 8, with 16 bases in between. The germline gives CDR1 SGHDN, CDR2 FVKESK. The CDR3 here is CASSQDWGGSYGYTF. CDR3 DNA sequence: TGTGCCAGCAGCCAAGATTGGGGAGGGAGTTACGGCTACACCTTC.

In its sample, this clonotype was seen a few times. The chain carries TRBV20-1 and TRBJ1-4; possible D gene TRBD1, 5 bases. Germline V gives CDR1 DFQATT, CDR2 SNEGSKA (reference sequence). This CDR3 is built from 13 residues. V lost 2 bases to trimming and J lost 8 bases, with 12 bases between them. The CDR3 nucleotides read TGCAGTGCTAGATCCGGGACCGAAGAAAAACTGTTTTTT. It encodes CSARSGTEEKLFF.

This clonotype was observed many times. The rearrangement joins TRBV6-2 or TRBV6-3 to TRBJ2-3, with D tentatively TRBD2 (5 bases). The CDR3 contains 15 residues. In germline, CDR1 is MNHEY, CDR2 SVGEGT. Trimming removed 5 bases at V and 4 bases at J, with 16 bases between. The CDR3 sequence is CASSEAEVRSDTQYF. The CDR3 DNA reads as TGTGCCAGCAGTGAAGCGGAGGTGAGATCAGATACGCAGTATTTT.

In this sample, this clonotype turned up a few times. This chain joins TRBV4-1 and TRBJ2-2; the match to TRBD2 covers 9 bases. V was pared by 1 base and J by 4 bases, with 4 bases of the junction left unmatched. The CDR3 is 16 amino acids. Germline values: CDR1 MGHRA, CDR2 YSYEKL. This chain's CDR3 is CASSQVLAGTTGELFF. As DNA, the CDR3 is TGCGCCAGCAGCCAAGTTCTAGCGGGGACCACCGGGGAGCTGTTTTTT.

This chain joins TRBV28 and TRBJ2-1; no firm D call. The CDR3 sequence is 11 residues long. The germline V gene has CDR1 MDHEN and CDR2 SYDVKM. Trimming stripped 6 bases from V and 8 bases from J, with 8 bases between. The CDR3 DNA follows: TGTGCCAGCAGCCGTTGGTATGAGCAGTTCTTC. Protein sequence: CASSRWYEQFF.

Points on this clonotype: Given a far larger clone just one base away, this is likely a sequencing read error. The chain couples TRBV5-8 to TRBJ2-1, with a tentative D call TRBD2 (5 bases). Germline-derived CDR1 and CDR2 are SGHTS and YDEGEE. V shed 4 bases and J shed 10 bases, with 21 bases lying between them. This CDR3 spans 15 amino acids. CDR3 in DNA: TGTGCCAGCAGCCGGTCAGCGGCGAGCTCCTACGAGCAGTTCTTC. Encoded protein: CASSRSAASSYEQFF.

This clonotype appeared many times. The chain employs TRBV12-3 or TRBV12-4 and TRBJ2-1, with 7 positions matching TRBD1. The CDR3 has 18 amino acids. Trimming took 8 bases from V and 1 from J; bases not matched to a gene: 17. CDR3 sequence: CASGTGTVNLPSYNEQFF. The DNA of the CDR3 is TGTGCCAGCGGAACCGGGACAGTTAACCTCCCTTCCTACAATGAGCAGTTCTTC.

This clonotype occurred many times. At one end the junction does not follow the germline gene, possibly because of a read error. The chain recombines TRBV20-1 with TRBJ1-1, with no clear D. CDR3 length: 13 residues. The germline V gene has CDR1 DFQATT and CDR2 SNEGSKA (reference sequence). DNA of the CDR3: TGCAGTGCTAGAGTGACGCCGAACACTGAAGCTTCCTTT. It translates to CSARVTPNTEASF.

On this clonotype: A much bigger clone sits one base away, suggesting this may be a read error. The genes are TRBV27 and TRBJ1-1, with a possible D match to TRBD1 (6 bases). CDR3 length: 12 residues. V was trimmed by 6 bases and J by 10 bases, leaving 15 bases between them. CDR1 and CDR2 from the germline V gene are MNHEY and SMNVEV (reference sequence). This CDR3 is CASRTLRGRAFF. CDR3 coding DNA: TGTGCCAGCAGGACCCTACGGGGGCGAGCTTTCTTT.

As to this clonotype: A read error may explain this, as a much larger clone is one base away. The chain couples TRBV4-1 to TRBJ2-2; no clear D gene. Germline CDR1 is MGHRA and CDR2 is YSYEKL. The CDR3 contains 16 residues. CDR3 nucleotide sequence: TGTACCAGCAGCCAAGATCTCGTACTGAACACCGGGGAGCTGTTTTTT. This translates into CTSSQDLVLNTGELFF.

The chain has TRBV11-2 and TRBJ2-3; 10 bases align to TRBD2. The V and J ends lost 5 bases and 4 bases, in that order; junction bases with no gene match: 12. CDR3 length equals 17 residues. Germline V gene sequence: CDR1 SGHAT, CDR2 FQNNGV. CDR3 region: CASSNHMVLAGADTQYF. CDR3 bases: TGTGCCAGCAGCAACCATATGGTCCTAGCGGGGGCAGATACGCAGTATTTT. Variable domain in full (rest from reference TRBV11-2 and TRBJ2-3): EAGVAQSPRYKIIEKRQSVAFWCNPISGHATLYWYQQILGQGPKLLIQFQNNGVVDDSQLPKDRFSAERLKGVDSTLKIQPAKLEDSAVYLCASSNHMVLAGADTQYFGPGTRLTVL.

The chain links TRBV20-1 to TRBJ1-6; D gene unclear. Germline CDR1 reads DFQATT; CDR2 reads SNEGSKA (reference sequence). The CDR3 runs 15 residues. Trimming removed 7 bases from V and 1 base from J, with 14 bases in between. CDR3 bases: TGCAGTGACCCGAATGAGGGTTCCTATAATTCACCCCTCCACTTT. Protein sequence: CSDPNEGSYNSPLHF.

J is TRBJ2-1 and V is TRBV4-1, with D perhaps TRBD2 (5 bases). The CDR3 covers 17 residues. V was pared by 0 bases and J by 3 bases, with 15 bases between. Germline V CDR1 and CDR2: MGHRA, YSYEKL. CDR3 sequence (DNA): TGCGCCAGCAGCCAAGATCAGAGGACTGGCGGCTACAATGAGCAGTTCTTC. Its protein product is CASSQDQRTGGYNEQFF.

This clonotype was observed many times. V and J are TRBV5-5 and TRBJ1-5, with D unresolved. The CDR3 runs 11 residues. Germline V gene sequence: CDR1 SGHKS, CDR2 YYEKEE (reference sequence). V lost 8 bases and J 7 bases, leaving 10 bases between the germline ends. The CDR3 DNA reads as TGTGCCAGATGGGGAGGACAGCCCCAGCATTTT. It encodes CARWGGQPQHF.

This clonotype occurred a few times. The DNA for the CDR3 is TGTGCCAGCAGCTCGATGGCAGGCCGGGGGCTGGGAACCGGGGAGCTGTTTTTT. Its translation is CASSSMAGRGLGTGELFF. The chain has TRBV5-6 and TRBJ2-2; D possibly uses TRBD1 or TRBD2 (6 bases each). Germline CDR1 is SGHDT and CDR2 is YYEEEE. This CDR3 comprises 18 residues. The V and J ends lost 3 bases and 5 bases respectively, with 23 bases between them.

In this sample, this clonotype turned up many times. This rearrangement joins TRBV19 to TRBJ2-3, with D maybe TRBD1 (6 bases). Per the germline V gene, CDR1 is LNHDA and CDR2 is SQIVND (reference sequence). The CDR3 loop spans 14 amino acids. Trimming took off 5 bases at V and 4 bases at J, with 13 bases between the two ends. The CDR3 loop reads CASSSRQVPDTQYF. DNA of the CDR3: TGTGCCAGTAGTTCCCGACAGGTTCCAGATACGCAGTATTTT.

This clonotype was recorded at least ten times. J is TRBJ2-5 and V is TRBV5-4; D may be TRBD1 or TRBD2 (6 bases each). V dropped 3 bases and J dropped 1 base, with 13 bases sitting between them. The CDR3 spans 15 residues. In germline, CDR1 is SGHNT, CDR2 YYREEE (reference sequence). The CDR3 protein is CASSSGGGTQETQYF. The CDR3 DNA reads as TGTGCCAGCAGCTCAGGAGGGGGGACCCAAGAGACCCAGTACTTC.